The next 2 T cell receptor beta chains were all read from a single sample in a study of cytomegalovirus exposure and HLA in healthy donors. Clones were read by immunoSEQ multiplex PCR, and TCRdb kept only the in-frame ones, dropping some. This sample carries some 180,000 clones, about 89% of them seen once, and the ten largest clones take 6% to 8%. Sequencing used PBMCs. These receptors were taken from a man aged 25-45 years in good health and CMV-seropositive.

The rearrangement uses TRBV2 and TRBJ1-1; perhaps TRBD1 as D (5 bases). V shed 6 bases and J shed 4 bases, with 15 bases lying between them. The CDR3 loop spans 14 amino acids. Germline V gives CDR1 SNHLY, CDR2 FYNNEI. The CDR3 DNA is TGTGCCAGCAGGGGGGAGGGGTTGGGCACTGAAGCTTTCTTT. Protein sequence: CASRGEGLGTEAFF.

This clone came up once. In DNA, the CDR3 is TGTGCCAGCAGGCGGGGGAGTCGGGACACTGAAGCTTTCTTT. Translation gives CASRRGSRDTEAFF. The chain recombines TRBV21-1 with TRBJ1-1. TRBV21-1 counts as a pseudogene. The CDR3 covers 14 residues.